These 29 T cell receptor beta chains originate from one sample sequenced in a study of shared clonotypes between healthy human individuals. Data came from immunoSEQ multiplex PCR; TCRdb stores just in-frame clones and leaves some out. The sample has 2.5 million or so clones, around 90% seen once. Specimen: naive CD4+ T cells sorted from blood. Subset in this sample: CD45RA+ positively selected. The receptors originated from a man aged 18 to 29 in good health.

The CDR3 loop reads CASSPGGVSSYEQYF. For the CDR3, the DNA is TGTGCCAGCAGCCCCGGGGGGGTGAGCTCCTACGAGCAGTACTTC. V and J are TRBV14 and TRBJ2-7, with TRBD2 identical over 8 bases. J lost 0 bases, V lost 4 bases, and 5 bases had no gene match. The CDR3 loop spans 15 amino acids. Germline V lookup: CDR1 SGHDN, CDR2 FVKESK.

This chain joins TRBV5-1 and TRBJ2-6; the D gene is possibly TRBD2 (5 bases). The CDR3 extends over 15 amino acids. The germline CDR1 and CDR2 sequences are SGHRS and YFSETQ. Between the trimmed V and J ends, which lost 5 bases and 4 bases, there was a span of 13 bases. This chain's CDR3 is CASSSGEPGANVLTF. The CDR3 nucleotides read TGCGCCAGCAGTTCCGGGGAACCCGGGGCCAACGTCCTGACTTTC. Full variable domain (missing parts from reference TRBV5-1 and TRBJ2-6): KAGVTQTPRYLIKTRGQQVTLSCSPISGHRSVSWYQQTPGQGLQFLFEYFSETQRNKGNFPGRFSGRQFSNSRSEMNVSTLELGDSALYLCASSSGEPGANVLTFGAGSRLTVL.

Regarding this clone: Other DNA sequences within the sample encode an identical CDR3. The J gene is TRBJ1-1, the V gene TRBV18; D is uncertain. The germline gives CDR1 KGHSH, CDR2 LQKENI. Trimming shortened V by 0 bases and J by 1 base, and 9 bases separated the two germline ends. This CDR3 comprises 15 residues. The CDR3 DNA is TGTGCCAGCTCACCACCTGGAACGGCGAACACTGAAGCTTTCTTT. Translated: CASSPPGTANTEAFF. The full variable domain, with the rest looked up from reference TRBV18 and TRBJ1-1, is NAGVMQNPRHLVRRRGQEARLRCSPMKGHSHVYWYRQLPEEGLKFMVYLQKENIIDESGMPKERFSAEFPKEGPSILRIQQVVRGDSAAYFCASSPPGTANTEAFFGQGTRLTVV.

This sequence joins TRBV6-6 and TRBJ1-6, with D maybe TRBD1 (5 bases). Looked up from germline, CDR1 is MNHNY and CDR2 is SVGAGI (reference sequence). V lost 5 bases to trimming and J lost 9 bases, with 5 bases between them. This CDR3 is 11 amino acids long. As DNA, the CDR3 is TGTGCCAGCAGTGACAGTTCACCCCTCCACTTT. Translation gives CASSDSSPLHF.

The J gene is TRBJ2-5, the V gene TRBV11-2; TRBD2 aligns across 7 bases. The DNA matches TRBJ2-7 better at its end, which makes the J call doubtful. The CDR3 runs 16 residues. Germline loops: CDR1 SGHAT, CDR2 FQNNGV. The CDR3 here is CASSPPGEGNSYEQYF. DNA of the CDR3: TGTGCCAGCAGCCCGCCGGGGGAGGGAAACTCCTACGAGCAGTACTTC.

The chain is built from TRBV5-1 and TRBJ2-1; 9 nucleotides agree with TRBD2. Germline V CDR1 and CDR2: SGHRS, YFSETQ. Unmatched junction bases numbered 7, after V lost 5 bases and J lost 4 bases. There are 15 residues in the CDR3. The CDR3 DNA reads TGCGCCAGCAGATATGAGGGACTAGCTTACAATGAGCAGTTCTTC. This translates into CASRYEGLAYNEQFF.

This chain connects TRBV10-1 to TRBJ2-2; no firm D call. The CDR3 covers 17 residues. V gave up 1 base and J gave up 0 bases, with 12 bases separating them. The germline V gene encodes CDR1 WNHNN and CDR2 SYGVQD (reference sequence). In DNA, the CDR3 is TGCGCCAGCAGTGAGTTCCCAGTTTTGACGAACACCGGGGAGCTGTTTTTT. It yields the protein CASSEFPVLTNTGELFF.

With regard to this clone: At one boundary the junction diverges from the germline segment, which might be a read error. The chain has TRBV7-7 and TRBJ2-2, with 8 bases identical to TRBD1. Per germline, CDR1 SSHAT and CDR2 FNYEAQ (reference sequence). This CDR3 is built from 15 residues. CDR3 in DNA: TGTGCTAGCAGTATGGGACAGGTGGGCACCGGGGAGCTGTTTTTT. Translated, it gives CASSMGQVGTGELFF.

The chain combines TRBV10-3 with TRBJ2-5, with 8 bases identical to TRBD2. CDR3 length: 15 amino acids. The V gene end was trimmed by 2 bases and the J gene end by 5 bases; junction bases not matched to a gene: 7. In germline, CDR1 is ENHRY, CDR2 SYGVKD. CDR3 region: CAISEMATSEETQYF. Here the CDR3 DNA reads TGTGCCATCAGTGAGATGGCGACTAGCGAGGAGACCCAGTACTTC.

The table lists this clone with a count of one. J is TRBJ2-7 and V is TRBV10-3; TRBD2 aligns across 10 bases. Trimming removed 5 bases from V and 3 bases from J; junction bases left unmatched: 4. Germline values: CDR1 ENHRY, CDR2 SYGVKD. This CDR3 is built from 14 residues. CDR3 bases: TGTGCCATCAGTCGACTAGCGGGTGACTACGAGCAGTACTTC. It translates to CAISRLAGDYEQYF.

This sequence joins TRBV29-1 and TRBJ2-5, with 12 bases fitting TRBD1. The V segment lost 6 bases and the J segment 1 base; nucleotides outside the gene matches: 3. The germline gives CDR1 SQVTM, CDR2 ANQGSEA. The CDR3 length is 14 residues. The CDR3 region is CSVGQGASQETQYF. Here the CDR3 DNA reads TGCAGCGTGGGACAGGGGGCATCCCAAGAGACCCAGTACTTC.

As to this clone: The sample contains more than one DNA sequence encoding this CDR3. V is TRBV7-9 and J is TRBJ1-1; D unresolved. The CDR3 is made up of 12 amino acids. V was cut by 1 base and J by 8 bases, with 8 bases left in between. The germline V gene encodes CDR1 SEHNR and CDR2 FQNEAQ (reference sequence). CDR3 DNA: TGTGCCAGCAGCTTAGTGGCGACGGAAGCTTTCTTT. This gives the protein CASSLVATEAFF.

The J gene is TRBJ1-6, the V gene TRBV10-1, with 8 bases matching TRBD1. Trimming removed 0 bases from V and 8 bases from J; junction bases left unmatched: 3. The CDR3 sequence is 15 residues long. Germline V lookup: CDR1 WNHNN, CDR2 SYGVQD (reference sequence). The CDR3 sequence: CASSESTTGDSPLHF. In DNA, the CDR3 is TGCGCCAGCAGTGAGTCAACGACAGGGGATTCACCCCTCCACTTT.

The chain employs TRBV19 and TRBJ2-1, with 8 nucleotides matching TRBD1. The J segment lost 10 bases and the V segment lost 5 bases, leaving 13 bases of the junction unmatched. In germline, CDR1 is LNHDA, CDR2 SQIVND (reference sequence). This CDR3 is 15 amino acids long. The CDR3 loop reads CASSRTGLDGREQFF. The CDR3 nucleotides are TGTGCCAGTAGTCGGACAGGGTTGGATGGTAGGGAGCAGTTCTTC.

The V gene is TRBV2, the J gene TRBJ2-1, with 11 nucleotides matching TRBD2. Germline values: CDR1 SNHLY, CDR2 FYNNEI. The ends lost 8 bases at V and 10 bases at J; junction bases unmatched: 10. This CDR3 is built from 14 residues. The CDR3 DNA sequence: TGTGCCAGCGATCTGCTAGCGGGAGGCGGCGAGCAGTTCTTC. Residues: CASDLLAGGGEQFF.

The rearrangement links TRBV18 to TRBJ1-6, with 8 bases matching TRBD1. V was pared by 3 bases and J by 9 bases, with 10 bases of the junction left unmatched. The CDR3 consists of 16 residues. From germline, CDR1 is KGHSH and CDR2 LQKENI. The DNA for the CDR3 is TGTGCCAGCTCACCGGCCCGACAGGGGTTAAGTTCACCCCTCCACTTT. It encodes CASSPARQGLSSPLHF.

The CDR3 loop is CAIGTGTFGLGSYEQYF. CDR3 sequence (DNA): TGTGCCATCGGGACAGGGACATTTGGGTTGGGATCCTACGAGCAGTACTTC. J is TRBJ2-5 and V is TRBV10-3, with 9 bases aligning to TRBD1. The last part of the DNA fits TRBJ2-7 better; the J call may be wrong. CDR1 ENHRY and CDR2 SYGVKD come from the germline V gene. There are 17 residues in the CDR3.

The chain couples TRBV6-6 to TRBJ1-5, with 7 bases identical to TRBD1. The CDR3 totals 14 residues. The V and J ends lost 5 bases and 7 bases, in that order; junction bases with no gene match: 8. Germline lookup yields CDR1 MNHNY and CDR2 SVGAGI (reference sequence). Here the CDR3 reads CASSHPGGDQPQHF. CDR3 nucleotide sequence: TGTGCCAGCAGTCATCCAGGGGGTGACCAGCCCCAGCATTTT.

The chain is built from TRBV5-1 and TRBJ2-3; 9 bases agree with TRBD1. The CDR3 has 16 residues. Germline CDR1 is SGHRS and CDR2 is YFSETQ. Unmatched junction bases numbered 7, after V lost 4 bases and J lost 1 base. The CDR3 region has the DNA TGCGCCAGCAGCCCCGGGACAGGGTACCGCACAGATACGCAGTATTTT. This encodes CASSPGTGYRTDTQYF.

The chain joins TRBV11-2 to TRBJ2-7; 8 bases are shared with TRBD1. V lost 5 bases and J lost 2; bases outside the gene matches: 5. The germline V gene encodes CDR1 SGHAT and CDR2 FQNNGV. This CDR3 contains 14 residues. The CDR3 DNA sequence: TGTGCCAGCAGCGGGGACAGGAATGCCTACGAGCAGTACTTC. Protein sequence: CASSGDRNAYEQYF.

V gene TRBV5-1 combines with J gene TRBJ1-2, with 12 nucleotides matching TRBD1. The junction had 11 bases not matched to a gene; V was cut back by 4 bases and J by 7 bases. Germline CDR1 SGHRS, CDR2 YFSETQ. The length of the CDR3 is 16 residues. The CDR3 bases are TGCGCCAGCAGCCCTAACCCGGGACAGGGGGCTGGTGGCTACACCTTC. Residues: CASSPNPGQGAGGYTF.

This clone was counted a single time. V gene TRBV10-3 combines with J gene TRBJ2-7, with 11 bases matching TRBD1. The CDR3 length is 15 residues. Germline V lookup: CDR1 ENHRY, CDR2 SYGVKD. Unmatched junction bases numbered 3, after V lost 3 bases and J lost 2 bases. The CDR3 is CAISDGTGGTYEQYF. CDR3 nucleotides: TGTGCCATCAGTGATGGGACAGGGGGGACCTACGAGCAGTACTTC.

This chain uses TRBV4-1 with TRBJ1-1; a possible D gene is TRBD1 (5 bases). The V end lost 1 base, the J end lost 0 bases, and 15 bases lay between the germline ends. The germline V gene has CDR1 MGHRA and CDR2 YSYEKL. This CDR3 contains 17 residues. Here the CDR3 DNA reads TGCGCCAGCAGCCAAGTCCGGGGGGAAGCAATGAACACTGAAGCTTTCTTT. It codes for CASSQVRGEAMNTEAFF.

This clone came up a few times. This same CDR3 is encoded by further DNA sequences in the sample. The chain couples TRBV6-1 to TRBJ1-1, with D maybe TRBD1 (5 bases). The CDR3 spans 11 residues. Germline CDR1 reads MNHNS; CDR2 reads SASEGT. V dropped 1 base and J dropped 8 bases, with 5 bases sitting between them. The CDR3 DNA reads as TGTGCCAGCAGTGAAGAGGGGGAAGCTTTCTTT. It yields the protein CASSEEGEAFF.

This clone was seen more than once but under ten times. The rearrangement joins TRBV19 to TRBJ1-1; D perhaps matches TRBD1 (5 bases). The germline gives CDR1 LNHDA, CDR2 SQIVND (reference sequence). The CDR3 has 13 residues. V lost 7 bases to trimming and J lost 2 bases, with 11 bases between them. The CDR3 sequence is CASNPGLNTEAFF. The CDR3 DNA sequence: TGTGCCAGTAATCCAGGGTTAAACACTGAAGCTTTCTTT.

A note on this clone: The identical CDR3 is also encoded by other nucleotide sequences in the sample. This chain connects TRBV7-9 to TRBJ2-5; 8 bases are a match to TRBD1. J lost 4 bases, V lost 0 bases, and 7 bases had no gene match. The length of the CDR3 is 16 residues. CDR1 and CDR2 (germline): SEHNR, FQNEAQ (reference sequence). The CDR3 protein is CASSLARDRGTETQYF. CDR3 nucleotide sequence: TGTGCCAGCAGCTTAGCGCGCGACAGGGGTACAGAGACCCAGTACTTC. Full variable domain (remainder filled in from reference TRBV7-9 and TRBJ2-5): DTGVSQNPRHKITKRGQNVTFRCDPISEHNRLYWYRQTLGQGPEFLTYFQNEAQLEKSRLLSDRFSAERPKGSFSTLEIQRTEQGDSAMYLCASSLARDRGTETQYFGPGTRLLVL.

CDR3 amino acids: CASSFAGFQETQYF. CDR3 coding DNA: TGTGCCAGCAGTTTTGCGGGCTTCCAAGAGACCCAGTACTTC. This rearrangement joins TRBV7-2 to TRBJ2-5; weak D call: TRBD2 (5 bases). Germline CDR1 SGHTA, CDR2 FQGNSA. The CDR3 has 14 residues. Trimming shortened V by 6 bases and J by 1 base, and 12 bases separated the two germline ends.

This clone was recorded only once. The chain couples TRBV7-6 to TRBJ2-1; D unclear. V shed 5 bases and J shed 9 bases, with 17 bases lying between them. The CDR3 length is 14 residues. Germline CDR1 SGHVS, CDR2 FNYEAQ. CDR3 sequence reads: CASSDRLTSVEQFF. The CDR3 DNA follows: TGTGCCAGCAGCGACCGCCTTACAAGCGTTGAGCAGTTCTTC.

This chain links TRBV19 with TRBJ2-7; 10 bases are a match to TRBD1. The CDR3 contains 16 residues. Germline assignment: CDR1 LNHDA and CDR2 SQIVND (reference sequence). V trimming: 4 bases; J trimming: 6 bases; junction bases outside the gene matches: 12. As DNA, the CDR3 is TGTGCCAGTAGTACCGCGGGACAGGGGAGGGTCTCCGAGCAGTACTTC. Translated: CASSTAGQGRVSEQYF.